This TCR beta chain was sequenced during a study of shared clonotypes between healthy human individuals. The study, taken as a whole, reports: Non-shared clonotypes were found to have lower generation probabilities than the clonotypes that were shared by all four of the sorted-subset donors. Only blood was sampled; tissue repertoires likely differ.

Naive CD8 populations comprised CD45RO-negative cells positively selected for CCR7, excluding terminally differentiated effector memory CD45RA+ cells. Donors included only healthy HIV-negative adults lacking recent acute infections or vaccinations. Clones were sequenced by immunoSEQ multiplex PCR, and TCRdb holds only the in-frame ones, with some missing. In the table there are over 2,000,000 clones, roughly 95% of which are singletons. The germline V gene encodes CDR1 LGHNA and CDR2 YSLEER. The germline V and J ends were trimmed by 0 bases and 0 bases, with 8 bases remaining between them. The CDR3 consists of 16 residues. Points on this clone: Its antigen is as yet unknown.

This rearrangement joins TRBV4-3 to TRBJ2-2; D is unresolved. The receptor was derived from a man aged 18 to 30 in good health. Some clones in this sample may be carry-over from other donors' samples. The sample taken for sequencing was naive CD8+ T cells from PBMCs. The DNA of the CDR3 is TGCGCCAGCAGCCAAGATTCCAGGTCGAACACCGGGGAGCTGTTTTTT. Its protein product is CASSQDSRSNTGELFF.